This TCR beta chain originates from a study of human T cells and chemical hapten exposure. Whole-study context: Slight differences in pooled library volume were the main source of varying TCR yields across samples.

Regarding the study as a whole: High-frequency TCRs, those above 1 in 1000, stayed the same after DPC sensitization.

The sample's time point: healthy volunteer bleed at 6 weeks. The authors' total RNA extraction used unfractionated whole blood. This clonotype showed up many times. Its antigen is currently unknown. The library gave individual cDNA molecules unique molecular identifiers. As handled by the study authors: A per-sample median of around 91,000 TCRs was observed, with counts ranging from about 23,224 to 690,600. TCRdb redid the calling of the RACE reads with MiXCR, one entry per CDR3 protein. The V and J calls and clone size come from TCRdb's table, not from the authors' own analysis. Here the sample spans 50,000 to 70,000 distinct CDR3 sequences, 5.5% to 7.5% being singletons. The V and J ends lost 3 bases and 9 bases respectively, with 18 bases between them. The CDR3 loop spans 14 amino acids. Per germline, CDR1 DFQATT and CDR2 SNEGSKA (reference sequence).

The J gene is TRBJ2-1, the V gene TRBV20-1, with D perhaps TRBD1 or TRBD2 (6 bases each). The sequencing sample was made of whole blood. This TCR derives from a female donor in good health. Some clones in this sample may be carry-over from other donors' samples. CDR3 DNA: TGCAGTGCTAGGGGGGGCCGGGAGTTACCTGAGCAGTTCTTC. It codes for CSARGGRELPEQFF.